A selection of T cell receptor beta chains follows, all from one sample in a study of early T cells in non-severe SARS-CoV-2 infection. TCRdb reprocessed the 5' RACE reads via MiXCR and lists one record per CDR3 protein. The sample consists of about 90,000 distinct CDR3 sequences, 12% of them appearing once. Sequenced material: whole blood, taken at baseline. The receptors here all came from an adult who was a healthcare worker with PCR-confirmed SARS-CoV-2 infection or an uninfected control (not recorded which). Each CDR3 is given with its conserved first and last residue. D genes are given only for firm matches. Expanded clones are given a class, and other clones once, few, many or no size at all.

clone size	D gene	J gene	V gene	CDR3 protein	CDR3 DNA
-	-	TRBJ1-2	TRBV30	CAWSVKGGRGYGYTF	TGTGCCTGGAGTGTAAAGGGGGGTAGGGGATATGGCTACACCTTC
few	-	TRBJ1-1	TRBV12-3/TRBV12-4	CASSLGQVPNTEAFF	TGTGCCAGCAGTTTGGGGCAGGTCCCGAACACTGAAGCTTTCTTT
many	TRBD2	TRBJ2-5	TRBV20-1	CSASGREVQETQYF	TGCAGTGCTAGCGGGAGGGAGGTCCAAGAGACCCAGTACTTC
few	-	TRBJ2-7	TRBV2	CASSSDGRWYF	TGTGCCAGCAGTTCAGACGGCCGCTGGTACTTC
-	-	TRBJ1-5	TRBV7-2	CASSLETAINQPQHF	TGTGCCAGCAGCTTAGAGACAGCCATAAATCAGCCCCAGCATTTT
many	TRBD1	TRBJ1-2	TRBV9	CASSLDREYGYTF	TGTGCCAGCAGCTTGGACAGGGAATATGGCTACACCTTC
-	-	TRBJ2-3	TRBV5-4	CASSLEGTTDTQYF	TGTGCCAGCAGCTTAGAGGGGACCACAGATACGCAGTATTTT
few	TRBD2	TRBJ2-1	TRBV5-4	CASSLKAGGPFNEQFF	TGTGCCAGCAGCTTGAAAGCGGGAGGGCCCTTCAATGAGCAGTTCTTC
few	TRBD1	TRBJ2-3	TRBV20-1	CSAPPLPTTGGADTQYF	TGCAGTGCTCCCCCCCTACCGACGACAGGGGGAGCAGATACGCAGTATTTT
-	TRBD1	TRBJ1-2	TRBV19	CASSVYQTGFDGYTF	TGTGCCAGTAGTGTATACCAGACAGGGTTTGATGGCTACACCTTC
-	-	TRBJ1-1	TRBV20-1	CSAEEVGRMNTEAFF	TGCAGTGCCGAGGAGGTAGGAAGGATGAACACTGAAGCTTTCTTT
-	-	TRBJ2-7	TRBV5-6	CASSLAGGSPYEQYF	TGTGCCAGCAGCTTGGCCGGAGGATCCCCCTACGAGCAGTACTTC
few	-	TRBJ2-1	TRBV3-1	CASSPHGIDNEQFF	TGTGCCAGCAGCCCCCACGGGATAGACAATGAGCAGTTCTTC
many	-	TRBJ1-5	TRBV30	CAWGIFGGPQHF	TGTGCCTGGGGGATTTTCGGCGGGCCCCAGCATTTT
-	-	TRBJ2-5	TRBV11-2	CASSFLPGSQETQYF	TGTGCCAGCAGCTTTTTGCCTGGGAGCCAAGAGACCCAGTACTTC
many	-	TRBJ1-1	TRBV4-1	CASSQLRTPVGDTEAFF	TGCGCCAGCAGCCAACTTCGGACGCCTGTGGGGGACACTGAAGCTTTCTTT
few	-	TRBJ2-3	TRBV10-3	CAIGADTQYF	TGTGCCATCGGCGCCGATACGCAGTATTTT
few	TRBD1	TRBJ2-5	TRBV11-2	CASSLKSPGRGETQYF	TGTGCCAGCAGCTTAAAATCCCCGGGCAGGGGGGAGACCCAGTACTTC
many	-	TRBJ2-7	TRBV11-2	CASSLENIGEQYF	TGTGCCAGCAGCTTAGAGAACATAGGAGAGCAGTACTTC
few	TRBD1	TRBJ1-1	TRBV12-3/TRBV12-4	CASSATGMDLGTEAFF	TGTGCCAGCAGCGCGACAGGGATGGATCTGGGCACTGAAGCTTTCTTT
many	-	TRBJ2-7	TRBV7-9	CASSSSLPSSYEQYF	TGTGCCAGCAGCTCCTCCCTCCCTAGCTCCTACGAGCAGTACTTC
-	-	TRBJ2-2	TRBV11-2	CASSLVQAGTGELFF	TGTGCCAGCAGCTTAGTCCAGGCCGGCACCGGGGAGCTGTTTTTT
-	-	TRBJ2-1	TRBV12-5	CASGLDRPQGQFF	TGTGCTAGTGGTTTGGACAGACCACAGGGGCAGTTCTTC
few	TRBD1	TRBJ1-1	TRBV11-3	CASSHGQGSTEAFF	TGTGCCAGCAGCCATGGACAGGGCTCCACTGAAGCTTTCTTT
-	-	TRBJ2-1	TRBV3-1	CASSKRDEQFF	TGTGCCAGCAGCAAAAGGGATGAGCAGTTCTTC
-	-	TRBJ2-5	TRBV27	CASSLRAAGTQYF	TGTGCCAGCAGTTTAAGGGCAGCGGGGACCCAGTACTTC
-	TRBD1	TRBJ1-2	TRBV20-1	CSWLTGGLGDGYTF	TGCAGCTGGTTGACAGGGGGCTTGGGAGATGGCTACACCTTC
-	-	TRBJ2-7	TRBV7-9	CASSLGVNSQNGEQYF	TGTGCCAGCAGCTTAGGGGTCAACAGTCAGAATGGGGAGCAGTACTTC
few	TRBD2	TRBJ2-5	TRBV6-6	CASTKGLRETQYF	TGTGCCAGCACCAAGGGACTAAGGGAGACCCAGTACTTC
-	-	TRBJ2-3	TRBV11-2	CASSLDQRGTDTQYF	TGTGCCAGCAGCTTAGATCAGCGAGGCACAGATACGCAGTATTTT
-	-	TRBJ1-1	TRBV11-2	CASSLQGITEAFF	TGTGCCAGCAGTCTTCAGGGTATCACTGAAGCTTTCTTT
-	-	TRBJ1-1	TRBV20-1	CSARQGYTEASF	TGCAGTGCTAGACAGGGATACACTGAAGCTTCCTTT
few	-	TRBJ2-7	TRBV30	CAWSLWERTYEQYF	TGTGCCTGGAGCTTGTGGGAGAGGACCTACGAGCAGTACTTC
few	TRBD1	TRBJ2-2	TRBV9	CASSVGTGSTGELFF	TGTGCCAGCAGCGTAGGGACAGGAAGCACCGGGGAGCTGTTTTTT
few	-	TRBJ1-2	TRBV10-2	CASKDGSYGYTF	TGCGCCAGTAAGGACGGGAGCTATGGCTACACCTTC
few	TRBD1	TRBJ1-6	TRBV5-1	CASSFDWGQGNNSPLHF	TGCGCCAGCAGCTTTGACTGGGGACAGGGAAATAATTCACCCCTCCACTTT
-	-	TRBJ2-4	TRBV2	CASQGGRKGNIQYF	TGTGCCAGCCAGGGGGGACGTAAAGGGAACATTCAGTACTTC
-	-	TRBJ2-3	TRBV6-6	CASRPPGSTDTQYF	TGTGCCAGCAGACCCCCTGGCTCGACGGATACGCAGTATTTT
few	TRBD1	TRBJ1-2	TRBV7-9	CASSPGTGGTYGYTF	TGTGCCAGCAGCCCTGGGACAGGGGGGACGTATGGCTACACCTTC
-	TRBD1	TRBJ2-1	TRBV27	CASSPDRGLYNEQFF	TGTGCCAGCAGTCCAGACAGGGGGCTTTACAATGAGCAGTTCTTC
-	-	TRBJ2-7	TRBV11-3	CASSKRQGRDEQYF	TGTGCCAGCAGCAAAAGACAGGGGAGGGACGAGCAGTACTTC
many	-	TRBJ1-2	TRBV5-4	CASSTRGEWYGYTF	TGTGCCAGCAGCACAAGGGGGGAATGGTATGGCTACACCTTC
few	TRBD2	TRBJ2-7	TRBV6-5	CASSSPSSGDRGEQYF	TGTGCCAGCAGTTCTCCCTCTAGCGGGGATCGAGGCGAGCAGTACTTC
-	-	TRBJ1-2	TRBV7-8	CASSLERLGGYTF	TGTGCCAGCAGCTTGGAGAGGTTGGGCGGCTACACCTTC
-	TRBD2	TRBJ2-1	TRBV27	CASSPLLAGGYNEQFF	TGTGCCAGCAGTCCTTTACTAGCGGGGGGATACAATGAGCAGTTCTTC
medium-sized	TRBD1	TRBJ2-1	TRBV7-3	CASSSTGTHNEQFF	TGTGCCAGCAGCTCGACAGGGACCCACAATGAGCAGTTCTTC
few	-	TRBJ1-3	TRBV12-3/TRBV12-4	CASSSSTGMRGNTIYF	TGTGCCAGCAGTTCCAGTACGGGTATGAGAGGAAACACCATATATTTT